A selection of T cell receptor beta chains follows, all from one sample in a study of blood T cell repertoires in COVID-19. The method was immunoSEQ multiplex PCR; TCRdb's version includes in-frame clones alone and lacks a portion of them. The table lists over 150,000 clones, around 85% of them singletons, with approximately 3% in the top ten. The sequenced sample consisted of PBMCs or T cells enriched from blood (not recorded which). The receptors here all came from a woman in her twenties or thirties who had recovered from COVID-19. CDR3s include the opening cysteine and the closing phenylalanine or tryptophan. Each record gives: V gene, J gene, D gene, clone size, CDR3 DNA, CDR3 protein. D genes are given only for firm matches. The listing skips clone size in some rows; elsewhere it reads once, few, many or a size class.

>TRBV28|TRBJ2-1|NA|NA
TGTGCCAGCCGTCCTGGGGGGGCGCCCGGGTTTTTCTACAATGAGCAGTTCTTC
CASRPGGAPGFFYNEQFF
>TRBV3-1/TRBV3-2|TRBJ2-5|TRBD2|NA
TGTGCCAGCAGCACCGGGGGGGTAGAGACCCAGTACTTC
CASSTGGVETQYF
>TRBV7-9|TRBJ2-1|TRBD1|NA
TGTGCCAGCAGCCCGGACAGGGGTAAAGGTTACAATGAGCAGTTCTTC
CASSPDRGKGYNEQFF
>TRBV10-2|TRBJ2-5|TRBD1|NA
TGCGCCAGCAGTGGAACAGGGGGTCCGGAGACCCAGTACTTC
CASSGTGGPETQYF
>TRBV15|TRBJ1-3|NA|NA
TGTGCCACCAGCTCCACAGGTCTGAGCTCTGGAAACACCATATATTTT
CATSSTGLSSGNTIYF
>TRBV5-1|TRBJ2-2|TRBD2|NA
TGCGCCAGCAGCTCTGGACTAGCGGGGAACACCGGGGAGCTGTTTTTT
CASSSGLAGNTGELFF
>TRBV18|TRBJ2-3|TRBD1|NA
TGTGCCAGCTCACCACTGGGACAGGGGCCCACAGATACGCAGTATTTT
CASSPLGQGPTDTQYF
>TRBV18|TRBJ2-7|NA|once
TGTGCCAGCTCACCACCCTTCGAGCGGCTCAGCTCCTACGAGCAGTACTTC
CASSPPFERLSSYEQYF
>TRBV6-5|TRBJ2-1|TRBD1|NA
TGTGCCAGCAGTTACTTTGAGGGGGCGTGGAATGAGCAGTTCTTC
CASSYFEGAWNEQFF
>TRBV28|TRBJ2-1|TRBD1|NA
TGTGCCAGCAGTCCCCCCGGACAGGGACTCACTGAGCAGTTCTTC
CASSPPGQGLTEQFF
>TRBV14|TRBJ1-2|NA|NA
TGTGCCAGCAGCCAAGGAGCCGGTTTTGATGTTGGCTACACCTTC
CASSQGAGFDVGYTF
>TRBV19|TRBJ1-2|NA|NA
TGTGCCAGTTGGGCCCGGCTGGGGCAGTCTAACTATGGCTACACCTTC
CASWARLGQSNYGYTF
>TRBV11-1|TRBJ1-3|NA|NA
TGTGCCAGCAGCTCCAGGGGTTCTGGAAACACCATATATTTT
CASSSRGSGNTIYF
>TRBV24-1|TRBJ2-3|TRBD1|NA
TGTGCCACCAGTGACCGCCAAGGGGGCGACACAGATACGCAGTATTTT
CATSDRQGGDTDTQYF
>TRBV28|TRBJ2-5|NA|NA
TGTGCCAGCAGTTCAGGACGGGGGGCGCGGCAAGAGACCCAGTACTTC
CASSSGRGARQETQYF
>TRBV19|TRBJ2-1|TRBD2|NA
TGTGCCAGTAGTACAATCTCCCTAGCGGGGGGCCACAATGAGCAGTTCTTC
CASSTISLAGGHNEQFF
>TRBV28|TRBJ1-5|TRBD1|NA
TGTGCCAGCAGGATACCGGGACAGGGATCCCAGCCCCAGCATTTT
CASRIPGQGSQPQHF
>TRBV4-2|TRBJ1-1|NA|NA
TGTGCCAGCAGCCAAGTCGGTCCGGGTATGAACACTGAAGCTTTCTTT
CASSQVGPGMNTEAFF
>TRBV9|TRBJ2-1|TRBD2|NA
TGTGCCAGCAGCGTAGCGTCCCGACAAAGAGCGGGAGAGCAGTTCTTC
CASSVASRQRAGEQFF
>TRBV12-3/TRBV12-4|TRBJ1-2|TRBD1|once
TGTGCCAGCAGTGCACAGGGGGCCTATGGCTACACCTTC
CASSAQGAYGYTF
>TRBV27|TRBJ1-5|TRBD1|NA
TGTGCCAGCAGGGGACAGGGCGAACAGCCCCAGCATTTT
CASRGQGEQPQHF
>TRBV5-1|TRBJ1-4|NA|once
TGCGCCAGCAGCTTGGAGGGGTGGTCTAATGAAAAACTGTTTTTT
CASSLEGWSNEKLFF
>TRBV6-2/TRBV6-3|TRBJ1-1|NA|NA
TGTGCCAGCAGTCGCGGGGTACACTTGAACACTGAAGCTTTCTTT
CASSRGVHLNTEAFF
>TRBV18|TRBJ1-2|TRBD1|NA
TGTGCCAGCTCACCAGGGGACAGAGCTAACTATGGCTACACCTTC
CASSPGDRANYGYTF
>TRBV19|TRBJ1-1|NA|NA
TGTGCCAGTAGTATCAGGGTCGACCACACTGAAGCTTTCTTT
CASSIRVDHTEAFF
>TRBV7-3|TRBJ1-5|NA|NA
TGTGCCAGCAGCTTATGGGCCGATCAGCCCCAGCATTTT
CASSLWADQPQHF
>TRBV5-6|TRBJ2-3|NA|NA
TGTGCCAGCAGCTTTCCTTCGCGGGGACTTTGGGAAACAGATACGCAGTATTTT
CASSFPSRGLWETDTQYF
>TRBV28|TRBJ1-3|NA|once
TGTGCCAGCAGGCCCGCAGGTTCCGGAAACACCATATATTTT
CASRPAGSGNTIYF
>TRBV5-1|TRBJ2-5|NA|NA
TGCGCCAGCAGCTTGGGTCAGGAGACCCAGTACTTC
CASSLGQETQYF
>TRBV5-1|TRBJ2-1|TRBD1|NA
TGCGCCAGCAGCTTGCGTCGACAGGGGGCCGACGAGCAGTTCTTC
CASSLRRQGADEQFF
>TRBV9|TRBJ2-1|NA|once
TGTGCCAGCAGCGTAGTCAATTTGGTGAAGGACTATTACAATGAGCAGTTCTTC
CASSVVNLVKDYYNEQFF
>TRBV28|TRBJ1-2|TRBD1|once
TGTGCCAGCAGTTTCCCTGGGACAGCGAACTATGGCTACACCTTC
CASSFPGTANYGYTF
>TRBV4-2|TRBJ1-4|NA|few
TGTGCCAGCAGCCAAGATCCGGGGGCGGGAGGAGAAAAACTGTTTTTT
CASSQDPGAGGEKLFF
>TRBV6-5|TRBJ2-1|TRBD2|few
TGTGCCAGCACCGAGGGGCTAGCGGGGGCCAATGAGCAGTTCTTC
CASTEGLAGANEQFF
>TRBV5-1|TRBJ1-1|NA|NA
TGCGCCAGCAGATATCAGGCCGACACTGAAGCTTTCTTT
CASRYQADTEAFF
>TRBV29-1|TRBJ1-1|NA|few
TGCAGCGCCCGGTCTAGTAACACTGAAGCTTTCTTT
CSARSSNTEAFF
>TRBV6-5|TRBJ1-1|TRBD1|NA
TGTGCCAGCATTCAGGGGGTGGGACGGAGAGCTTTCTTT
CASIQGVGRRAFF
>TRBV6-1|TRBJ2-2|NA|NA
TGTGCCAGCAGTGAAGCAAAACAGGGTGGAAAGAACACCGGGGAGCTGTTTTTT
CASSEAKQGGKNTGELFF
>TRBV18|TRBJ2-1|TRBD1|NA
TGTGCCAGCTCACGTCAGGACAGGGTTGTGAATGAGCAGTTCTTC
CASSRQDRVVNEQFF
>TRBV6-5|TRBJ1-1|TRBD1|NA
TGTGCCAGCAGTTACGGGACAGGAGATGAAGCTTTCTTT
CASSYGTGDEAFF
>TRBV10-1|TRBJ1-1|NA|once
TGCGCCAGCAGTGGGCAGATGAACACTGAAGCTTTCTTT
CASSGQMNTEAFF
>TRBV9|TRBJ2-1|TRBD2|NA
TGTGCCAGCAGCTCGGCAGCGGGAGTGGCCTACAATGAGCAGTTCTTC
CASSSAAGVAYNEQFF
>TRBV29-1|TRBJ2-1|TRBD1|NA
TGCAGCGTTGACCAGACAGGGCTTTCCTACAATGAGCAGTTCTTC
CSVDQTGLSYNEQFF
>TRBV9|TRBJ1-2|TRBD1|once
TGTGCCAGCAGCGGCAGACAGGGGAACTATGGCTACACCTTC
CASSGRQGNYGYTF
>TRBV7-2|TRBJ2-3|TRBD1|NA
TGTGCCAGCAGCTTAGGGACAGGGTTCACAGATACGCAGTATTTT
CASSLGTGFTDTQYF
>TRBV28|TRBJ1-1|NA|many
TGTGCCAGCTCCTTTACGGGAGTATCCGAGAACACTGAAGCTTTCTTT
CASSFTGVSENTEAFF
>TRBV9|TRBJ2-3|NA|NA
TGTGCCAGCAGCGTAGCGGGAGAAAGCACAGATACGCAGTATTTT
CASSVAGESTDTQYF
>TRBV7-2|TRBJ1-1|TRBD1|NA
TGTGCCAGCAGCCTCCGGGACAGGGTGAACACTGAAGCTTTCTTT
CASSLRDRVNTEAFF
>TRBV7-3|TRBJ1-2|TRBD1|few
TGTGCCAGCAGCTTAACGCCCAACAGGGGTGGAGACTATGGCTACACCTTC
CASSLTPNRGGDYGYTF
>TRBV28|TRBJ1-6|NA|NA
TGTGCCAGCAGTTTTTTCGTAGTTAATTCACCCCTCCACTTT
CASSFFVVNSPLHF
>TRBV27|TRBJ1-2|TRBD1|NA
TGTGCCAGCAGTTTAAATGTTGGGACAGGGGGCCTTTCGGGAGGCTACACCTTC
CASSLNVGTGGLSGGYTF
>TRBV9|TRBJ2-3|TRBD2|NA
TGTGCCAGCAGCCCACTGGCGGGAGGCCTCGATACGCAGTATTTT
CASSPLAGGLDTQYF
>TRBV28|TRBJ1-3|TRBD1|NA
TGTGCCAGCAGTTTGTTTGGGACAGGGGGAGGAAACACCATATATTTT
CASSLFGTGGGNTIYF
>TRBV10-2|TRBJ1-2|TRBD1|NA
TGCGCCAGCAGGGAATCTAGGACAGGGGCAGGGGGCTACACCTTC
CASRESRTGAGGYTF
>TRBV5-6|TRBJ2-3|NA|NA
TGTGCCAGCAGCTGGGCTTGGGCGAGGGCAGATACGCAGTATTTT
CASSWAWARADTQYF